The rows below give T cell receptor beta chains drawn from one sample of a study of HIV-infected children after antiretroviral therapy interruption. TCRdb called the 3' RACE reads again in MiXCR, with one record for every CDR3 protein. Of tens of thousands of distinct CDR3 sequences detected, about 4.3% appear once; the ten largest clones hold 0.6% to 0.85%. The sequencing here drew on CD45RA+ CD4+ T cells from PBMCs, pooled from several time points, taken from a donor given antiretroviral therapy, either interrupted or continuous. The receptors here all came from a pool of human donors with HIV. Each CDR3 is given with its conserved first and last residue. Each record gives: CDR3 protein, CDR3 DNA, D gene, V gene, clone size, J gene. A D gene is named only where the DNA matches it firmly. Expanded clones are given a class, and other clones once, few, many or no size at all.

CDR3aa: CASSLQTGGSGETQYF
CDR3nt: TGCGCCAGCAGCCTCCAGACAGGGGGGTCCGGGGAGACCCAGTACTTC
d_gene: TRBD1
v_gene: TRBV5-1
abundance: many
j_gene: TRBJ2-5

CDR3aa: CASSPTVSTDTQYF
CDR3nt: TGCGCCAGCAGCCCCACGGTGAGCACAGATACGCAGTATTTT
d_gene: -
v_gene: TRBV5-1
abundance: few
j_gene: TRBJ2-3

CDR3aa: CASSLAARDPSYNEQFF
CDR3nt: TGCGCCAGCAGCTTGGCCGCTAGGGACCCCTCTTACAATGAGCAGTTCTTC
d_gene: -
v_gene: TRBV5-1
abundance: -
j_gene: TRBJ2-1

CDR3aa: CASSLGRSADTQYF
CDR3nt: TGCGCCAGCAGCTTGGGGAGGAGCGCAGATACGCAGTATTTT
d_gene: -
v_gene: TRBV5-1
abundance: many
j_gene: TRBJ2-3

CDR3aa: CSASILSGTGYTF
CDR3nt: TGCAGCGCATCCATCTTATCAGGGACTGGCTACACCTTC
d_gene: -
v_gene: TRBV29-1
abundance: many
j_gene: TRBJ1-2

CDR3aa: CSFFRDQNYGYTF
CDR3nt: TGCAGTTTTTTCCGGGACCAGAACTATGGCTACACCTTC
d_gene: -
v_gene: TRBV20-1
abundance: few
j_gene: TRBJ1-2

CDR3aa: CASSQVLGDETQYF
CDR3nt: TGTGCCAGCAGCCAAGTTCTAGGTGACGAGACCCAGTACTTC
d_gene: -
v_gene: TRBV3-1
abundance: many
j_gene: TRBJ2-5

CDR3aa: CASSQYSTGNTIYF
CDR3nt: TGTGCCAGCAGCCAATACAGTACTGGAAACACCATATATTTT
d_gene: -
v_gene: TRBV3-1
abundance: many
j_gene: TRBJ1-3

CDR3aa: CASTGGLSQPQHF
CDR3nt: TGTGCCAGCACTGGGGGGTTGAGTCAGCCCCAGCATTTT
d_gene: -
v_gene: TRBV6-1
abundance: many
j_gene: TRBJ1-5

CDR3aa: CAWRQTGSTGELFF
CDR3nt: TGTGCCTGGAGACAAACAGGGTCCACCGGGGAGCTGTTTTTT
d_gene: -
v_gene: TRBV30
abundance: many
j_gene: TRBJ2-2

CDR3aa: CAISEWESGGRDTDTQYF
CDR3nt: TGTGCCATCAGTGAATGGGAAAGCGGGGGGCGTGACACAGATACGCAGTATTTT
d_gene: TRBD2
v_gene: TRBV10-3
abundance: many
j_gene: TRBJ2-3

CDR3aa: CASSFSGTDTQYF
CDR3nt: TGTGCCAGCAGCTTTAGCGGCACAGATACGCAGTATTTT
d_gene: -
v_gene: TRBV7-3
abundance: many
j_gene: TRBJ2-3

CDR3aa: CASSSLVASETQYF
CDR3nt: TGCGCCAGCAGCTCGCTGGTGGCATCGGAGACCCAGTACTTC
d_gene: -
v_gene: TRBV5-1
abundance: many
j_gene: TRBJ2-5

CDR3aa: CSARDVGAGGDTQYF
CDR3nt: TGCAGTGCTAGAGATGTAGGAGCGGGGGGCGATACGCAGTATTTT
d_gene: TRBD2
v_gene: TRBV20-1
abundance: many
j_gene: TRBJ2-3

CDR3aa: CASRPARPGGYEQYF
CDR3nt: TGTGCCAGCAGGCCCGCCAGGCCGGGAGGCTACGAGCAGTACTTC
d_gene: TRBD2
v_gene: TRBV6-5
abundance: many
j_gene: TRBJ2-7

CDR3aa: CASSWGTDPNYEQYF
CDR3nt: TGTGCCAGCAGCTGGGGGACAGATCCGAACTACGAGCAGTACTTC
d_gene: TRBD1
v_gene: TRBV7-8
abundance: many
j_gene: TRBJ2-7

CDR3aa: CASSGQGSEQYF
CDR3nt: TGCGCCAGCAGCGGACAGGGGAGCGAGCAGTACTTC
d_gene: TRBD1
v_gene: TRBV5-1
abundance: few
j_gene: TRBJ2-7

CDR3aa: CASSELAVQIYEQYF
CDR3nt: TGTGCCAGCAGTGAATTGGCAGTCCAGATTTACGAGCAGTACTTC
d_gene: -
v_gene: TRBV6-1
abundance: many
j_gene: TRBJ2-7

CDR3aa: CASSIGYNNSPLHF
CDR3nt: TGTGCCAGCAGTATCGGGTACAACAATTCACCCCTCCACTTT
d_gene: -
v_gene: TRBV28
abundance: many
j_gene: TRBJ1-6

CDR3aa: CSVGDSGYEQYF
CDR3nt: TGCAGCGTTGGTGACAGCGGGTACGAGCAGTACTTC
d_gene: -
v_gene: TRBV29-1
abundance: few
j_gene: TRBJ2-7

CDR3aa: CASGLWGLHEQYF
CDR3nt: TGTGCTAGTGGTTTGTGGGGGCTCCACGAGCAGTACTTC
d_gene: -
v_gene: TRBV12-5
abundance: many
j_gene: TRBJ2-7

CDR3aa: CASSFQGRSPLHF
CDR3nt: TGTGCCAGCAGCTTCCAAGGGAGGTCACCCCTCCACTTT
d_gene: -
v_gene: TRBV7-8
abundance: few
j_gene: TRBJ1-6

CDR3aa: CSARDSGGAEEQFF
CDR3nt: TGCAGTGCTAGAGATAGCGGGGGGGCGGAAGAGCAGTTCTTC
d_gene: TRBD2
v_gene: TRBV20-1
abundance: many
j_gene: TRBJ2-1

CDR3aa: CSARNTGPENYSYNSPLHF
CDR3nt: TGCAGTGCTAGAAACACAGGGCCTGAAAATTACTCCTATAATTCACCCCTCCACTTT
d_gene: -
v_gene: TRBV20-1
abundance: many
j_gene: TRBJ1-6

CDR3aa: CASSPGTGGNYGYTF
CDR3nt: TGTGCCAGCAGTCCGGGGACAGGGGGCAACTATGGCTACACCTTC
d_gene: TRBD1
v_gene: TRBV12-3/TRBV12-4
abundance: -
j_gene: TRBJ1-2

CDR3aa: CASSLGDRVYEQYF
CDR3nt: TGTGCCAGCAGCTTAGGAGACAGAGTATACGAGCAGTACTTC
d_gene: -
v_gene: TRBV7-6
abundance: many
j_gene: TRBJ2-7

CDR3aa: CSVPIGQVLTYGYTF
CDR3nt: TGCAGCGTTCCCATAGGACAGGTCCTCACCTATGGCTACACCTTC
d_gene: TRBD1
v_gene: TRBV29-1
abundance: many
j_gene: TRBJ1-2

CDR3aa: CSARLASAPNNEQFF
CDR3nt: TGCAGTGCCCGTCTCGCTAGCGCCCCAAACAATGAGCAGTTCTTC
d_gene: -
v_gene: TRBV20-1
abundance: few
j_gene: TRBJ2-1

CDR3aa: CASSLAAWTSEKLFF
CDR3nt: TGTGCCAGCAGCTTGGCCGCCTGGACAAGTGAAAAACTGTTTTTT
d_gene: -
v_gene: TRBV5-5
abundance: many
j_gene: TRBJ1-4